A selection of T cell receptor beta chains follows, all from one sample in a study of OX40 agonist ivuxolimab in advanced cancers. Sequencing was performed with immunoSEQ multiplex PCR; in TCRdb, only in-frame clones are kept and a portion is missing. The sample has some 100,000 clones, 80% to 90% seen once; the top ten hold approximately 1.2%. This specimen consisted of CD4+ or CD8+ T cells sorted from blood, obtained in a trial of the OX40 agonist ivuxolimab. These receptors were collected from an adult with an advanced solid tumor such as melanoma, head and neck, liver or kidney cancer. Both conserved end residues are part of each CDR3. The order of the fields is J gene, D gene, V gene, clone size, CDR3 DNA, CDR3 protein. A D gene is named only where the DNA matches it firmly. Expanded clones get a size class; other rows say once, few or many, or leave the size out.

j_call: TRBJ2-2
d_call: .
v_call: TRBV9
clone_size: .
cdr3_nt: TGTGCCAGCAGCGTAGCTGGTGGGGGGCCCGGACCCGGGGAGCTGTTTTTT
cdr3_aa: CASSVAGGGPGPGELFF

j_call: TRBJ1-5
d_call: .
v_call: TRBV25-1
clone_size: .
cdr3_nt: TGTGCCAGCAGTGAACCGGGACTCGGAACTCAGCCCCAGCATTTT
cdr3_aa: CASSEPGLGTQPQHF

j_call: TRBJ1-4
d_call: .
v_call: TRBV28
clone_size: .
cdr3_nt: TGTGCCAGCAGTTTCGGAGGGGCGCAGGAGGAAAAACTGTTTTTT
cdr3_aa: CASSFGGAQEEKLFF

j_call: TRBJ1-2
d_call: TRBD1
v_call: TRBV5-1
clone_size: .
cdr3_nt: TGCGCCAGCAGCTTGGCAGACAGGGGGGCCTATGGCTACACCTTC
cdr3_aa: CASSLADRGAYGYTF

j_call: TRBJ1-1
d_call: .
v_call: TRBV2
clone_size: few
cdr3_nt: TGTGCCAGCAGGGAATTGATCACTGAAGCTTTCTTT
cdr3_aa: CASRELITEAFF

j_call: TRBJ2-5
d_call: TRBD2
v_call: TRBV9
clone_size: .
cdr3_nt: TGTGCCAGCAGCGTAGGAGGCAGCGGGGTTATTGAGACCCAGTACTTC
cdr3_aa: CASSVGGSGVIETQYF

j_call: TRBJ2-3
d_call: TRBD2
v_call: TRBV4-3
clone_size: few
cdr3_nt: TGCGCCAGCAGCCAAGATTGGGCTAGCGGGGAGGCACTCGCTAGCACAGATACGCAGTATTTT
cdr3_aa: CASSQDWASGEALASTDTQYF

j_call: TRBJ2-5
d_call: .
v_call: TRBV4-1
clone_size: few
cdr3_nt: TGCGCCAGCAGCCAAGGTCCTCGGGGGGCGGAGGAGACCCAGTACTTC
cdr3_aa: CASSQGPRGAEETQYF

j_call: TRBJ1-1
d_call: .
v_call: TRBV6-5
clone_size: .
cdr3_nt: TGTGCCAGCAGTCGGACGGCCCTGAACACTGAAGCTTTCTTT
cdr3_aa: CASSRTALNTEAFF

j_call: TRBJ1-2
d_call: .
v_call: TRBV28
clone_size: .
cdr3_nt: TGTGCCAGCAGTTTATGGGGGGCCAGTGACTATGGCTACACCTTC
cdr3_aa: CASSLWGASDYGYTF

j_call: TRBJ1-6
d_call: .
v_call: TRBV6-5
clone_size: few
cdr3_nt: TGTGCCAGCAGTTACGAGGCTGGGCCGTCCCTCCACTTT
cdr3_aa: CASSYEAGPSLHF

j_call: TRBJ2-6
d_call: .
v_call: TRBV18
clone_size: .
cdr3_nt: TGTGCCAGCTCCGCCGGGGTCTCTGGGGCCAACGTCCTGACTTTC
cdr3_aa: CASSAGVSGANVLTF

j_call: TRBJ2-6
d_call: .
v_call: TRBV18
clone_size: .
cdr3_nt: TGTGCCAGCTCACCCATTCAAGTGTCTGGGGCCAACGTCCTGACTTTC
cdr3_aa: CASSPIQVSGANVLTF

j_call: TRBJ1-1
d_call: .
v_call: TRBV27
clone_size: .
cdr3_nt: TGTGCCAGCAGTTTAACGCCTGACACTGAAGCTTTCTTT
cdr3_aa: CASSLTPDTEAFF

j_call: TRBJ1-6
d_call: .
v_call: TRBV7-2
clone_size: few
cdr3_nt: TGTGCCAGCAGCTTAGGTAGGGGAGGGTATAATTCACCCCTCCACTTT
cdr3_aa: CASSLGRGGYNSPLHF

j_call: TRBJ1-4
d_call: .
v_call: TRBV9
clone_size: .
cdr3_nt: TGTGCCAGCAGCTCTGGGGGAATTGCAACTAATGAAAAACTGTTTTTT
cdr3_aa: CASSSGGIATNEKLFF

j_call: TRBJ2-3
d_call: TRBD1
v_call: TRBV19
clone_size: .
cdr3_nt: TGTGCCAGTAGTCCGCGGGACAGGGGGACAGATACGCAGTATTTT
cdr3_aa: CASSPRDRGTDTQYF

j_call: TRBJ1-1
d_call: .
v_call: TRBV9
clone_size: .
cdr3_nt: TGTGCCAGCAGCGTAGATTCACGACAGAACACTGAAGCTTTCTTT
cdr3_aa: CASSVDSRQNTEAFF

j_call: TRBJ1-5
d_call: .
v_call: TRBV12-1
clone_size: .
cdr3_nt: TGTGCCAGCAGCTTAGAGGACAGGGGGCTATATAGCAATCAGCCCCAGCATTTT
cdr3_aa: CASSLEDRGLYSNQPQHF

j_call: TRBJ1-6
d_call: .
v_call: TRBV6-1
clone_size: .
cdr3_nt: TGTGCCTGCGGTACGCAGGCCTTCACCCTCCACTTT
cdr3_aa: CACGTQAFTLHF

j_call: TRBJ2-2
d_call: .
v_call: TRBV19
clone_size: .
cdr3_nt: TGTGCCAGTAGTATCGGGATGCCTACGGGGGAGCTGTTTTTT
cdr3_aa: CASSIGMPTGELFF

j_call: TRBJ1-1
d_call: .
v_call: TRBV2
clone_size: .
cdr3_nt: TGTGCCAGCAGTGCCACAGGGTTCACTGAAGCTTTCTTT
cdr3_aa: CASSATGFTEAFF

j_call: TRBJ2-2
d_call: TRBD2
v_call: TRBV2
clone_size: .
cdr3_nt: TGTGCCAGCAGTGGGGCCGGGACTAGAAACACCGGGGAGCTGTTTTTT
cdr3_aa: CASSGAGTRNTGELFF

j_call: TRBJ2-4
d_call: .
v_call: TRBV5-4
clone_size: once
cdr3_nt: TGTGCCAGCAGCCGTGAGTCGGGTCAGGGCCAAAACATTCAGTACTTC
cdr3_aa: CASSRESGQGQNIQYF

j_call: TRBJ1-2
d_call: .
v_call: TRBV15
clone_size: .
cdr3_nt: TGTGCCACCAGTGACAGGATCTATGGCTACACCTTC
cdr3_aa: CATSDRIYGYTF

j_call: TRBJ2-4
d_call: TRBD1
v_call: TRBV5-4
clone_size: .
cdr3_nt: TGTGCCAGCAGCGGGCCGGGACAGGGGGCGCAATACATTCAGTACTTC
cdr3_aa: CASSGPGQGAQYIQYF

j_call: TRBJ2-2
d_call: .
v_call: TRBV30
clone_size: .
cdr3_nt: TGTGCCTGGAGTATTGGCACCGGGGAGCTGTTTTTT
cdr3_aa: CAWSIGTGELFF

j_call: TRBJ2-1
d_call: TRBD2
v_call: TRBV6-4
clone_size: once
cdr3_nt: TGTGCCAGCAGTGAACCCAATAGCGGGACGAGCTCCTACAATGAGCAGTTCTTC
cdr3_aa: CASSEPNSGTSSYNEQFF

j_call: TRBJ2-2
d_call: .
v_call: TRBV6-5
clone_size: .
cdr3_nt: TGTGCCAGCAGTAACGGACAGAACACCGGGGAGCTGTTTTTT
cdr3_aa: CASSNGQNTGELFF

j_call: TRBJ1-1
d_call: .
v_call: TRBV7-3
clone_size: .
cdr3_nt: TGTGCCAGCAGCTTACGAGGGAACACTGAAGCTTTCTTT
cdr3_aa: CASSLRGNTEAFF

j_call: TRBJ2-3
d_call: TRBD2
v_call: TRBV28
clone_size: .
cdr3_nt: TGTGCCAGCAGTTTTTGGGCTAGCGGGGGGGGCTTCACAGATACGCAGTATTTT
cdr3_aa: CASSFWASGGGFTDTQYF